This T cell receptor (beta chain) was sequenced for a study of a mutant IDH1 vaccine in newly diagnosed glioma. About the research overall: With temozolomide cycles, or 4-6 weeks after radiotherapy alone, vaccination was started.

General study findings and limits: Apparently, pseudoprogression bore no relation to changes among the top peripheral T cell clonotypes.

Generated by immunoSEQ multiplex PCR, the TCRdb table keeps only in-frame clones and is missing some. Of fewer than 35,000 clones in the sample, 78% were seen once. The time point: week 35, safety follow-up. Topical imiquimod accompanied each vaccine dose, which consisted of 300 ug of mutant IDH1 20-mer peptide. V lost 6 bases and J lost 3, with 15 bases in between. Germline CDR1 reads SNHLY; CDR2 reads FYNNEI. The CDR3 runs 15 residues. As for this clone: Its antigen remains unidentified.

V is TRBV2 and J is TRBJ1-5, with a tentative D call TRBD1 (6 bases). The sequences come from PBMCs, collected from a glioma patient whose treatment included an IDH1 peptide vaccine. This clonotype was obtained from a woman aged 40 to 50 with glioma. The CDR3 DNA follows: TGTGCCAGCAGCGTTCACGGGACACCCAATCAGCCCCAGCATTTT. Its translation is CASSVHGTPNQPQHF.